One T cell receptor (beta chain) is described in this entry. The data were taken from a study of T cell responses to AZD1222 COVID-19 vaccine. Assay used: immunoSEQ multiplex PCR; TCRdb lists only in-frame clones, some missing. The sample carries some 71,000 clones, 89% recorded once. The CDR3 consists of 14 residues. CDR1 is LNHDA and CDR2 is SQIVND in the germline V gene (reference sequence). V was trimmed by 4 bases and J by 1 base, leaving 7 bases between them. The specimen was peripheral blood, collected 28 days after the second AZD1222 dose. The TCR was taken from an adult who received the AZD1222 COVID-19 vaccine. The chain combines TRBV19 with TRBJ2-2; D is unresolved. CDR3 DNA sequence: TGTGCCAGTAGTAGGGCAGGGAACACCGGGGAGCTGTTTTTT. Amino acids: CASSRAGNTGELFF.